Shown below are 15 T cell receptor beta chains from a single sample sequenced in a study of T cell repertoires in cytomegalovirus infection. TCRdb re-analysed the reads in MiXCR, keeping a single row per CDR3 protein. The sample carries about 360,000 distinct CDR3 sequences, around 18% recorded once. The sequenced material came from PBMCs. These TCRs come from a human donor in good health (CMV status not recorded). Some clones in this sample may be carry-over from other donors' samples.

The gene calls are TRBV2 and TRBJ1-5, with a weak D call TRBD1 (5 bases). Between the trimmed V and J ends, which lost 7 bases and 4 bases, there was a span of 14 bases. CDR1 is SNHLY and CDR2 is FYNNEI in the germline V gene. The CDR3 has 14 residues. Here the CDR3 reads CASTPGGRNQPQHF. The CDR3 DNA sequence: TGTGCCAGCACCCCTGGGGGGAGGAATCAGCCCCAGCATTTT.

This clonotype was observed a handful of times. The chain combines TRBV10-3 with TRBJ2-7; possible D gene TRBD2, 6 bases. The CDR3 has 13 residues. Deletions cut 8 bases from V and 5 bases from J, with 16 bases between. From germline, CDR1 is ENHRY and CDR2 SYGVKD. CDR3 DNA sequence: TGTGCCATCTCGCAGGGCTCGGGGGACGAGCAGTACTTC. This translates into CAISQGSGDEQYF.

J is TRBJ2-7 and V is TRBV10-3; 7 bases align to TRBD1. With 8 bases clipped from V and 3 bases from J, the junction kept 10 bases outside the gene matches. The CDR3 consists of 14 residues. In germline, CDR1 is ENHRY, CDR2 SYGVKD. CDR3 DNA sequence: TGTGCCATCGGGGCCCGGGACAGAATCTACGAGCAGTACTTC. This encodes CAIGARDRIYEQYF.

This clonotype was seen a few times. This sequence joins TRBV20-1 and TRBJ1-1; 8 bases fit TRBD1. The junction had 10 bases not matched to a gene; V was cut back by 3 bases and J by 4 bases. CDR3 length equals 15 residues. Germline V lookup: CDR1 DFQATT, CDR2 SNEGSKA (reference sequence). DNA for the CDR3: TGCAGTGCTAGCGCATCCGCCGACAGGGGCACTGAAGCTTTCTTT. Protein product: CSASASADRGTEAFF.

The chain links TRBV4-1 to TRBJ2-5; 10 positions agree with TRBD1. The junction had 6 bases not matched to a gene; V was cut back by 3 bases and J by 5 bases. Germline values: CDR1 MGHRA, CDR2 YSYEKL. The length of the CDR3 is 15 residues. This CDR3 reads CASSQKTGGGETQYF. In DNA, the CDR3 is TGCGCCAGCAGCCAGAAGACAGGGGGCGGGGAGACCCAGTACTTC.

In this sample, this clonotype turned up a few times. The chain links TRBV10-3 to TRBJ1-6; no firm D call. CDR3 length: 13 residues. Trimming removed 10 bases from V and 7 bases from J, with 14 bases in between. The germline V gene encodes CDR1 ENHRY and CDR2 SYGVKD. The DNA of the CDR3 is TGTGCCACGACGGGCCTTGAGAATTCACCCCTCCACTTT. This gives the protein CATTGLENSPLHF.

This clonotype was seen ten or more times. The chain combines TRBV7-2 with TRBJ1-2, with D tentatively TRBD1 (6 bases). The germline V gene encodes CDR1 SGHTA and CDR2 FQGNSA. This CDR3 comprises 17 residues. V lost 3 bases to trimming and J lost 6 bases, with 23 bases between them. CDR3 DNA sequence: TGTGCCAGCAGCTTCCGACAGGAGCCTCTTTACGGGAATGGCTACACCTTC. Its protein product is CASSFRQEPLYGNGYTF.

This clonotype was counted between two and nine times. V gene TRBV5-6 combines with J gene TRBJ2-3; tentatively, D is TRBD1 (6 bases). V dropped 3 bases and J dropped 7 bases, with 15 bases sitting between them. Per germline, CDR1 SGHDT and CDR2 YYEEEE. The CDR3 has 14 residues. The CDR3 DNA is TGTGCCAGCAGCTACCCGGGAAGGGGGAATACGCAGTATTTT. This translates into CASSYPGRGNTQYF.

V is TRBV4-1 and J is TRBJ1-1; 9 nucleotides align to TRBD1. The trim removed 3 bases at V and 4 bases at J, leaving 12 bases unmatched. This CDR3 has 17 residues. The germline V gene encodes CDR1 MGHRA and CDR2 YSYEKL. DNA of the CDR3: TGCGCCAGCAGCCACCCTGGGACAGGGATTTTGTTCACTGAAGCTTTCTTT. It encodes CASSHPGTGILFTEAFF.

Here the CDR3 reads CASRVDRGLNEQFF. DNA of the CDR3: TGTGCCAGCAGGGTGGACAGGGGGCTTAATGAGCAGTTCTTC. The chain joins TRBV6-2 or TRBV6-3 to TRBJ2-1; 11 positions agree with TRBD1. The J segment lost 7 bases and the V segment lost 6 bases, leaving 5 bases of the junction unmatched. Germline CDR1 reads MNHEY; CDR2 reads SVGEGT. The CDR3 spans 14 residues.

This clonotype has just a few counts. This chain links TRBV27 with TRBJ2-1; D uncertain. Per germline, CDR1 MNHEY and CDR2 SMNVEV (reference sequence). The CDR3 totals 14 residues. Trimming took 5 bases from V and 3 from J, leaving 11 bases between them. In DNA, the CDR3 is TGTGCCAGCAGTATTAGCAGGAGCTACAATGAGCAGTTCTTC. Its translation is CASSISRSYNEQFF.

This chain connects TRBV20-1 to TRBJ1-2; no firm D call. Trimming took off 8 bases at V and 4 bases at J, with 14 bases between the two ends. Per germline, CDR1 DFQATT and CDR2 SNEGSKA (reference sequence). The CDR3 spans 12 residues. The CDR3 nucleotides read TGCAGTACCACTCAGGAACGCTATGGCTACACCTTC. Translating gives CSTTQERYGYTF.

This clonotype has at least ten counts. V and J are TRBV11-2 and TRBJ2-7; the D gene could be TRBD1 or TRBD2 (5 bases each). The CDR3 is made up of 15 amino acids. The ends were cut back, 2 bases at V and 3 bases at J, with 14 bases in the middle. The germline gives CDR1 SGHAT, CDR2 FQNNGV. CDR3 sequence (DNA): TGTGCCAGCAGCTTATCCGGGACCCTTAACTACGAGCAGTACTTC. It specifies CASSLSGTLNYEQYF.

The CDR3 sequence is CASSSTGLGDQPQHF. CDR3 bases: TGTGCCAGCAGTTCGACAGGGTTGGGGGATCAGCCCCAGCATTTT. The chain employs TRBV12-3 or TRBV12-4 and TRBJ1-5, with 7 bases aligning to TRBD1. This CDR3 is 15 amino acids long. V dropped 4 bases and J dropped 5; count of bases not matched to a gene: 8.

The CDR3 DNA sequence: TGTGCCAGCAGCCCCGGACTGGTGGCTGAGACCCAGTACTTC. Translated, it gives CASSPGLVAETQYF. The chain combines TRBV7-2 with TRBJ2-5; maybe TRBD2 (5 bases). Trimming removed 5 bases from V and 5 bases from J, with 15 bases in between. Germline V gives CDR1 SGHTA, CDR2 FQGNSA. The CDR3 runs to 14 residues.